These T cell receptor beta chains were read from a single sample in a study of T-cell reconstitution after alpha-beta-depleted transplantation in children. MiXCR, applied by TCRdb to the PCR reads, yields one record per CDR3 protein. The table records some 190,000 distinct CDR3 sequences, 11% of them present only once. Here the sequenced sample was PBMCs, taken before TCRalphabeta/CD19-depleted stem cell transplant. These receptors originate from a boy aged 2 to 10 with acute myeloid leukemia, due to receive a stem cell transplant. Both conserved end residues are part of each CDR3. The order of the fields is D gene, clone size, J gene, V gene, CDR3 protein, CDR3 DNA. D genes are given only for firm matches. Size is stated for part of the rows, as once, few or many counts, or as a class when the clone is expanded.

>NA|many|TRBJ2-7|TRBV10-3
CAISELGGYEQYF
TGTGCCATCAGTGAGCTTGGGGGCTACGAGCAGTACTTC
>TRBD2|many|TRBJ2-3|TRBV24-1
CATNPGGSTDTQYF
TGTGCCACCAACCCCGGGGGGAGCACAGATACGCAGTATTTT
>TRBD2|NA|TRBJ2-3|TRBV3-1
CATSQDSSGGYTDTQYF
TGTGCCACCTCCCAAGATTCTAGCGGGGGATACACAGATACGCAGTATTTT
>NA|many|TRBJ2-5|TRBV12-3/TRBV12-4
CASSSDPALGMGTQYF
TGTGCCAGCAGTTCGGACCCTGCTTTGGGTATGGGGACCCAGTACTTC
>TRBD1|many|TRBJ2-7|TRBV20-1
CSARDGTGVEQYF
TGCAGTGCTAGAGATGGGACAGGGGTCGAGCAGTACTTC
>TRBD1|many|TRBJ1-2|TRBV6-5
CASRSGQTNYGYTF
TGTGCCAGCAGGTCGGGACAGACTAACTATGGCTACACCTTC
>TRBD1|many|TRBJ1-2|TRBV12-3/TRBV12-4
CASSLEGTVGYTF
TGTGCCAGCAGCCTAGAGGGGACAGTAGGCTACACCTTC
>TRBD2|many|TRBJ2-3|TRBV28
CAGTSVRASDTQYF
TGTGCCGGAACTAGCGTGAGGGCCTCAGATACGCAGTATTTT
>NA|few|TRBJ1-2|TRBV29-1
CSVGTATNYGYTF
TGCAGCGTTGGGACCGCAACTAACTATGGCTACACCTTC
>TRBD1|many|TRBJ1-2|TRBV18
CASSQQDRADGYTF
TGTGCCAGCTCACAACAAGACAGGGCGGATGGCTACACCTTC
>TRBD1|many|TRBJ2-5|TRBV5-1
CASEGQGQETQYF
TGCGCCAGCGAGGGACAGGGCCAAGAGACCCAGTACTTC
>TRBD1|many|TRBJ1-2|TRBV7-3
CASSPRQGAVRSF
TGTGCCAGCAGCCCTCGACAGGGGGCGGTTCGTTCCTTC
>NA|many|TRBJ1-2|TRBV29-1
CSVEGPRRGYTF
TGCAGCGTTGAAGGCCCCCGGCGTGGCTACACCTTC
>NA|many|TRBJ1-1|TRBV5-1
CASSAGGHTEAFF
TGCGCCAGCAGCGCTGGGGGGCATACTGAAGCTTTCTTT
>TRBD1|many|TRBJ1-4|TRBV3-1
CASSGQTGIHEKLFF
TGTGCCAGCAGCGGGCAGACAGGGATTCATGAAAAACTGTTTTTT
>NA|few|TRBJ2-3|TRBV11-3
CASSFLGLEGDTQYF
TGTGCCAGCAGCTTTCTGGGGCTAGAGGGAGATACGCAGTATTTT
>TRBD1|many|TRBJ1-2|TRBV7-2
CASSSQGDYGYTF
TGTGCCAGCAGCTCCCAGGGGGACTATGGCTACACCTTC
>NA|few|TRBJ2-3|TRBV7-9
CASSGPRVGNQYF
TGTGCCAGCAGCGGACCCAGGGTGGGGAATCAGTATTTT
>NA|many|TRBJ1-1|TRBV20-1
CSARYANTEAFF
TGCAGTGCTAGATACGCGAACACTGAAGCTTTCTTT
>TRBD1|many|TRBJ1-5|TRBV4-1
CASSLDRDNQPQHF
TGCGCCAGCAGCTTGGACAGGGACAATCAGCCCCAGCATTTT
>TRBD1|many|TRBJ1-1|TRBV20-1
CSARPSWRTGERDTEAFF
TGCAGTGCTAGACCTTCATGGAGGACAGGGGAAAGGGACACTGAAGCTTTCTTT
>NA|many|TRBJ2-4|TRBV7-2
CASSFLIAAKNIQYF
TGTGCCAGCAGCTTCTTAATTGCAGCCAAAAACATTCAGTACTTC
>TRBD1|many|TRBJ1-2|TRBV20-1
CSARDPRAGTGSNGYTF
TGCAGTGCTAGAGATCCTCGGGCCGGGACAGGGTCCAATGGCTACACCTTC
>NA|many|TRBJ2-7|TRBV28
CASSPGAPGYEQYF
TGTGCCAGCAGCCCCGGGGCCCCGGGCTACGAGCAGTACTTC
>NA|many|TRBJ1-1|TRBV20-1
CSAEQLNTEAFF
TGCAGTGCTGAACAACTGAACACTGAAGCTTTCTTT
>NA|many|TRBJ1-5|TRBV25-1
CASSGSETSNQPQHF
TGTGCCAGCAGTGGCTCAGAAACTAGCAATCAGCCCCAGCATTTT
>NA|many|TRBJ1-2|TRBV11-2
CASSFAGTSGYTF
TGTGCCAGCAGCTTTGCCGGGACAAGTGGCTACACCTTC
>NA|few|TRBJ2-3|TRBV24-1
CATARDSTDTQYF
TGTGCCACCGCAAGGGACAGCACAGATACGCAGTATTTT
>NA|many|TRBJ2-7|TRBV29-1
CSVERGTPYEQYF
TGCAGCGTTGAAAGGGGGACACCCTACGAGCAGTACTTC
>NA|many|TRBJ2-7|TRBV29-1
CSVVLVAGAYEQYF
TGCAGCGTTGTGTTGGTGGCAGGGGCGTACGAGCAGTACTTC
>NA|NA|TRBJ1-4|TRBV6-5
CASSYGGRRNEKLFF
TGTGCCAGCAGTTACGGGGGGCGTCGAAATGAAAAACTGTTTTTT
>NA|many|TRBJ2-1|TRBV20-1
CSARGFRAYNEQFF
TGCAGTGCTAGGGGGTTCAGGGCCTACAATGAGCAGTTCTTC
>NA|NA|TRBJ2-7|TRBV28
CASRDYLYEQYF
TGTGCCAGCAGGGACTACTTGTACGAGCAGTACTTC
>TRBD1|many|TRBJ1-1|TRBV29-1
CSVDGGQGVSMNTEAFF
TGCAGCGTTGATGGAGGACAGGGGGTGTCCATGAACACTGAAGCTTTCTTT
>NA|many|TRBJ2-5|TRBV27
CASRLAYAQETQYF
TGTGCCAGCAGGCTAGCTTACGCCCAAGAGACCCAGTACTTC
>TRBD1|many|TRBJ1-2|TRBV15
CATSRQGAGYGYTF
TGTGCCACCAGCAGGCAGGGGGCGGGCTATGGCTACACCTTC
>NA|once|TRBJ2-1|TRBV20-1
CSARDLWSSYNEQFF
TGCAGTGCTAGAGATCTGTGGTCCTCCTACAATGAGCAGTTCTTC
>NA|many|TRBJ1-5|TRBV3-1
CASSQGTSGEQPQHF
TGTGCCAGCAGCCAAGGAACGTCGGGAGAGCAGCCCCAGCATTTT
>TRBD2|many|TRBJ2-1|TRBV5-6
CASSGGTRGNEQFF
TGTGCCAGCAGCGGGGGGACTAGGGGGAATGAGCAGTTCTTC
>NA|many|TRBJ2-5|TRBV2
CASSEGWGRETQYF
TGTGCCAGCAGTGAAGGATGGGGGCGGGAGACCCAGTACTTC
>NA|many|TRBJ2-2|TRBV10-3
CAISEGANTGELFF
TGTGCCATCAGTGAGGGGGCGAACACCGGGGAGCTGTTTTTT